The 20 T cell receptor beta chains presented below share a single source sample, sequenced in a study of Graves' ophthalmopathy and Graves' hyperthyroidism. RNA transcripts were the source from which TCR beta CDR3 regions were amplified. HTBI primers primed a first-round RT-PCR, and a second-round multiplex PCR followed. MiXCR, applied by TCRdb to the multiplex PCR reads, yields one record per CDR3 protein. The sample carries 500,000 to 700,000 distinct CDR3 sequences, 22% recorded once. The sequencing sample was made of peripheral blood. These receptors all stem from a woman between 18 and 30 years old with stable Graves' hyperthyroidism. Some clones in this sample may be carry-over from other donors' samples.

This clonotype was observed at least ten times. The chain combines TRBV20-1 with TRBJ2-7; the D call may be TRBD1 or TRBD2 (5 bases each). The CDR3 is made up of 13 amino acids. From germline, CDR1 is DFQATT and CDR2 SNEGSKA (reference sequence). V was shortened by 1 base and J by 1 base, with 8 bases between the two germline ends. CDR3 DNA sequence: TGCAGTGCTAGAGTTGGGGGTTCCTACGAGCAGTACTTC. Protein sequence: CSARVGGSYEQYF.

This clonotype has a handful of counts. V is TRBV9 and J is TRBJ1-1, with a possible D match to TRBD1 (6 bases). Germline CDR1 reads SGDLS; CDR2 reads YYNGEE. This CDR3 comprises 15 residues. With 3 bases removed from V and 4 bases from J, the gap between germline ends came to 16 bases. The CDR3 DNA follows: TGTGCCAGCAGCGCGGGCCCGACAGGATTCACTGAAGCTTTCTTT. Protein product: CASSAGPTGFTEAFF.

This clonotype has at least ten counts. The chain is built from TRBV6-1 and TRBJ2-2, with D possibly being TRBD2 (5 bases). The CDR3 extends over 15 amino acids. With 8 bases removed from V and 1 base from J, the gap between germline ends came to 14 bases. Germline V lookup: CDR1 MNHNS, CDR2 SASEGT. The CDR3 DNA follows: TGTGCCAGCCGAGGTTTTGGACTGAACACCGGGGAGCTGTTTTTT. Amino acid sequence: CASRGFGLNTGELFF.

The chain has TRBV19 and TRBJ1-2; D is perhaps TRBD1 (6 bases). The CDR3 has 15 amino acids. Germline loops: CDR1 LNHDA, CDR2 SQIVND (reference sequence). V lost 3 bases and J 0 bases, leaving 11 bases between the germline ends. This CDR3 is CASSIDRLANYGYTF. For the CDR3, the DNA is TGTGCCAGTAGTATCGACAGGTTAGCTAACTATGGCTACACCTTC.

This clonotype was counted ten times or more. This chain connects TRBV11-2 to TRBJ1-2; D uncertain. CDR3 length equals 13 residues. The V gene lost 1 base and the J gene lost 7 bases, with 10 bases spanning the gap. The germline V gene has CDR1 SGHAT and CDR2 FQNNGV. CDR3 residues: CASSLGVLRGYTF. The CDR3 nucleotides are TGTGCCAGCAGCTTAGGGGTCCTGCGTGGCTACACCTTC.

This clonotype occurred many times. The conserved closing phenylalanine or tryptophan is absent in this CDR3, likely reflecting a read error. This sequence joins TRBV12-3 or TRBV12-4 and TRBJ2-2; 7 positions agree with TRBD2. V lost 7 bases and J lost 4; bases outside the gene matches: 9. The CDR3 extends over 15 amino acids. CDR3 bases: TGTGCCAGCACCTGGGGGGGTGGAGGCACCGGGGAGCTGTTTTCT. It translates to CASTWGGGGTGELFS.

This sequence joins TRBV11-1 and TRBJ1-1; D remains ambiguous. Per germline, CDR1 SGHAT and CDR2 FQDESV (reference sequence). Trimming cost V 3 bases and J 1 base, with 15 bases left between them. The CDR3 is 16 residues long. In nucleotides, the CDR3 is TGTGCCAGCAGCTTGTCGGGATCCCCGGGGAACACTGAAGCTTTCTTT. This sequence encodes CASSLSGSPGNTEAFF.

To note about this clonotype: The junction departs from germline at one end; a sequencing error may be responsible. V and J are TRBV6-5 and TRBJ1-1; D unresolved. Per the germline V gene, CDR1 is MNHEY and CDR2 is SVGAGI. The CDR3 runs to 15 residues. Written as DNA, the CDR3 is TGTGCCAGCAGTTACGATCGGCTGATGAACACTGATGCTTTCTTT. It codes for CASSYDRLMNTDAFF.

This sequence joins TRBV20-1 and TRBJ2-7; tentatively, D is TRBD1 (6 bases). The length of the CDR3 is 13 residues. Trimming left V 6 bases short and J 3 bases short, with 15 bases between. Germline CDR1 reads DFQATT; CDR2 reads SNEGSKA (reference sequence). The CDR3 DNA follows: TGCAGTGCCCGGACAGAGCGGCTCTACGAGCAGTACTTC. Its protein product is CSARTERLYEQYF.

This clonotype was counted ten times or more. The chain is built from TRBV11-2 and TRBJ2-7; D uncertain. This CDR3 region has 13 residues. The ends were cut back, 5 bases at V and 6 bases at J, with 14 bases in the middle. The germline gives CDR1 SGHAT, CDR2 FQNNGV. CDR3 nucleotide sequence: TGTGCCAGCAGCGCCGAGGCTAGAGTCGAGCAGTACTTC. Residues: CASSAEARVEQYF. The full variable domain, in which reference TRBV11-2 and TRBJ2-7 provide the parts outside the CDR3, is EAGVAQSPRYKIIEKRQSVAFWCNPISGHATLYWYQQILGQGPKLLIQFQNNGVVDDSQLPKDRFSAERLKGVDSTLKIQPAKLEDSAVYLCASSAEARVEQYFGPGTRLTVT.

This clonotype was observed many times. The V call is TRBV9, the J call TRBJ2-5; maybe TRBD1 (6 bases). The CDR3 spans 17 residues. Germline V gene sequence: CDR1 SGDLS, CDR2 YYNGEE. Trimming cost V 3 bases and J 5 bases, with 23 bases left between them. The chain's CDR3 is CASSARSGHPRPETQYF. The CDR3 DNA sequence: TGTGCCAGCAGCGCCCGTTCGGGACACCCCAGGCCCGAGACCCAGTACTTC.

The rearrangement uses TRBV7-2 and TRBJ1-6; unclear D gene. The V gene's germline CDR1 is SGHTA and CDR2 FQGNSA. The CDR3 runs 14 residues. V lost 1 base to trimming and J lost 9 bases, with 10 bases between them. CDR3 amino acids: CASSLGGSVSPLHF. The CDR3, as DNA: TGTGCCAGCAGCTTAGGAGGAAGTGTTTCACCCCTCCACTTT.

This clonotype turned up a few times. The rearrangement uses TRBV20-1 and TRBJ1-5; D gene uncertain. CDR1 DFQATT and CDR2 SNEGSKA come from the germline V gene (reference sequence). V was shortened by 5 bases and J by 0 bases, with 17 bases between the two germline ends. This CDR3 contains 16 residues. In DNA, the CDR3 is TGCAGTGCTCGGGGTACCGATTCTTATAGCAATCAGCCCCAGCATTTT. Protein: CSARGTDSYSNQPQHF.

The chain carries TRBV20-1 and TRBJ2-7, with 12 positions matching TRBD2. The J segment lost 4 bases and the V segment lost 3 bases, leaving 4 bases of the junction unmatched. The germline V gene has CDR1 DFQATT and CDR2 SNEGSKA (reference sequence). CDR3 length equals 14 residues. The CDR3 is CSARTSGSFYEQYF. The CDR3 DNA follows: TGCAGTGCTAGGACTAGCGGGAGTTTTTACGAGCAGTACTTC.

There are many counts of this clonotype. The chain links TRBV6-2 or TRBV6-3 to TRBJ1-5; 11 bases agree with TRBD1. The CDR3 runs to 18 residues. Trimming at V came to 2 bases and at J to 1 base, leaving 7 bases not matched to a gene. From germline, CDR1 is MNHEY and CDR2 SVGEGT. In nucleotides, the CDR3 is TGTGCCAGCAGTTACGGGACAGGGGGGTTACTAAGCAATCAGCCCCAGCATTTT. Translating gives CASSYGTGGLLSNQPQHF.

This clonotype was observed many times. The DNA of the CDR3 is TGTGCCAGCAGCCAAAGGGACAGGGTTGAGACCCAGTACTTC. This encodes CASSQRDRVETQYF. V is TRBV7-2 and J is TRBJ2-5, with 9 bases identical to TRBD1. Germline CDR1 reads SGHTA; CDR2 reads FQGNSA. The CDR3 covers 14 residues. V lost 5 bases to trimming and J lost 5 bases; unmatched junction nucleotides: 6.

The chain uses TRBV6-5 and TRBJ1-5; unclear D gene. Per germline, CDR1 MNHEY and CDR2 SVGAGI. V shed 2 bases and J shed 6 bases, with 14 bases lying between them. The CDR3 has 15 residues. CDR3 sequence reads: CASSYAAVGGQPQHF. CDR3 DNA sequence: TGTGCCAGCAGTTACGCGGCAGTTGGTGGTCAGCCCCAGCATTTT.

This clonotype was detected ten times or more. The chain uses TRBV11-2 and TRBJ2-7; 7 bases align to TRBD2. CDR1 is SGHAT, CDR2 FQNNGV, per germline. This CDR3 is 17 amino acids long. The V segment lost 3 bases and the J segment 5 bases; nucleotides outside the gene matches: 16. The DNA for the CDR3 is TGTGCCAGCAGCTTGGGTCGAGGTCGCGGGAGTGAAAACGAGCAGTACTTC. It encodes CASSLGRGRGSENEQYF.

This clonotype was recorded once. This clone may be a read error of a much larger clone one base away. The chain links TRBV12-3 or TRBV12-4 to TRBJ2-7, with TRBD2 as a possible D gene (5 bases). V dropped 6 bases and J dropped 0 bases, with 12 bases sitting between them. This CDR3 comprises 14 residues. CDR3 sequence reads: CASSLQRFSYEQYF. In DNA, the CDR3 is TGTGCCAGCAGCCTACAGCGGTTCTCCTACGAGCAGTACTTC.

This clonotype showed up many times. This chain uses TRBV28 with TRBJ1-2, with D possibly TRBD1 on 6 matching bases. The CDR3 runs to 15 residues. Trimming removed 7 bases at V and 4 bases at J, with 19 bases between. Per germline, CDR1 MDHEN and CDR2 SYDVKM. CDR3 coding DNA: TGTGCCAGCACCTCGGGGGGGGGCGTTATCTATGGCTACACCTTC. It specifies CASTSGGGVIYGYTF.